Listed here are 21 T cell receptor beta chains from one sample, sequenced in a study of T cells in Graves' hyperthyroidism and ophthalmopathy. TCR beta CDR3 regions were amplified from RNA. Primed by the HTBI set, a first-round RT-PCR was run on the TCR CDR3. TCRdb reanalysed the multiplex PCR reads using MiXCR and keeps one entry per CDR3 protein. The sample lists 400,000 to 500,000 distinct CDR3 sequences, roughly 13% occurring once. The sample consisted of blood. The receptors here all came from a woman between 18 and 29 years old with Graves' hyperthyroidism.

The CDR3 reads CASRGTITGELFF. CDR3 DNA: TGTGCCAGCAGGGGGACTATCACCGGGGAGCTGTTTTTT. The rearrangement links TRBV6-1 to TRBJ2-2, with 7 bases lining up with TRBD2. V gave up 6 bases and J gave up 4 bases; unmatched junction bases: 2. Germline V gives CDR1 MNHNS, CDR2 SASEGT. The CDR3 runs to 13 residues.

This clonotype was detected ten times or more. The CDR3 loop is CSVAYRGRRNTEAFF. CDR3 coding DNA: TGCAGCGTTGCTTACAGGGGGCGCCGGAACACTGAAGCTTTCTTT. The chain employs TRBV29-1 and TRBJ1-1; TRBD1 matches 9 bases. With 4 bases clipped from V and 1 base from J, the junction kept 7 bases outside the gene matches. CDR1 and CDR2 from the germline V gene are SQVTM and ANQGSEA. This CDR3 is 15 amino acids long.

This clonotype was counted at least ten times. The chain joins TRBV12-3 or TRBV12-4 to TRBJ2-5; D perhaps matches TRBD1 (5 bases). The CDR3 has 14 amino acids. Deletions cut 3 bases from V and 3 bases from J, with 11 bases between. In DNA, the CDR3 is TGTGCCAGCAGTTTTACTCAGGGTAAAGAGACCCAGTACTTC. Translated: CASSFTQGKETQYF.

The chain uses TRBV14 and TRBJ2-5; 7 bases map to TRBD2. The germline V gene encodes CDR1 SGHDN and CDR2 FVKESK. The CDR3 is made up of 19 amino acids. The J segment lost 2 bases and the V segment lost 0 bases, leaving 15 bases of the junction unmatched. The CDR3 is CASSQDFEAGYDQQETQYF. Written as DNA, the CDR3 is TGTGCCAGCAGCCAAGATTTCGAAGCGGGGTATGACCAACAAGAGACCCAGTACTTC.

V is TRBV5-6 and J is TRBJ2-5; 7 nucleotides align to TRBD2. This CDR3 has 14 amino acids. V trimming: 4 bases; J trimming: 2 bases; junction bases outside the gene matches: 5. Germline assignment: CDR1 SGHDT and CDR2 YYEEEE. CDR3 sequence: CASSHRDYQETQYF. In nucleotides, the CDR3 is TGTGCCAGCAGCCACCGGGACTATCAAGAGACCCAGTACTTC.

This clonotype was seen a handful of times. The CDR3 nucleotides are TGTGCCATCAGTGTCCAAGAGAAAGGGGAAAAACTGTTTTTT. Protein: CAISVQEKGEKLFF. This chain joins TRBV10-3 and TRBJ1-4; D not resolved. The ends were cut back, 4 bases at V and 8 bases at J, with 14 bases in the middle. In germline, CDR1 is ENHRY, CDR2 SYGVKD. CDR3 length: 14 amino acids.

This clonotype has only a few counts. In this CDR3 the conserved last residue, phenylalanine or tryptophan, is missing, so a read error is likely. The chain links TRBV6-2 or TRBV6-3 to TRBJ1-2, with D possibly being TRBD1 (5 bases). CDR3 length: 14 amino acids. Trimming removed 0 bases at V and 3 bases at J, with 8 bases between. Germline V gives CDR1 MNHEY, CDR2 SVGEGT. The CDR3 DNA is TGTGCCAGCAGTTACTCCCTGGGGGACTATGGCTACACCTCC. Translation gives CASSYSLGDYGYTS.

The chain uses TRBV2 and TRBJ2-7, with 14 bases fitting TRBD2. The CDR3 is 17 residues long. V lost 2 bases and J lost 2; bases outside the gene matches: 5. CDR1 is SNHLY and CDR2 is FYNNEI in the germline V gene. CDR3 nucleotides: TGTGCCAGCAGTGAACCCGGACTAGCGGGAGGTCCCTACGAGCAGTACTTC. It is translated as CASSEPGLAGGPYEQYF.

This clonotype was recorded many times. The chain combines TRBV28 with TRBJ2-7; 9 bases match TRBD2. The CDR3 runs to 14 residues. Germline trimming cut 8 bases from V and 0 bases from J; bases unmatched to any gene: 5. Per germline, CDR1 MDHEN and CDR2 SYDVKM. CDR3 amino acids: CASLGTSPSYEQYF. Here the CDR3 DNA reads TGTGCCAGCTTAGGGACTAGCCCCTCCTACGAGCAGTACTTC.

Many counts were recorded for this clonotype. The gene calls are TRBV20-1 and TRBJ2-1; D is unclear. With 1 base removed from V and 5 bases from J, the gap between germline ends came to 6 bases. Germline lookup yields CDR1 DFQATT and CDR2 SNEGSKA (reference sequence). The CDR3 sequence is 12 residues long. Written as DNA, the CDR3 is TGCAGTGCTAGAGGGACCAACAATGAGCAGTTCTTC. This encodes CSARGTNNEQFF.

This clonotype was detected ten times or more. The chain couples TRBV9 to TRBJ2-1, with 7 bases lining up with TRBD2. The J segment lost 2 bases and the V segment lost 0 bases, leaving 5 bases of the junction unmatched. CDR1 and CDR2 from the germline V gene are SGDLS and YYNGEE. This CDR3 is built from 16 residues. As DNA, the CDR3 is TGTGCCAGCAGCGTAGATGCGGGACTAACCTACAATGAGCAGTTCTTC. It translates to CASSVDAGLTYNEQFF.

The rearrangement links TRBV19 to TRBJ1-1; the D gene is possibly TRBD1 (5 bases). The CDR3 has 14 amino acids. Germline V gene sequence: CDR1 LNHDA, CDR2 SQIVND (reference sequence). The V end was cut by 3 bases, the J end by 4 bases, with 12 bases between. CDR3 in DNA: TGTGCCAGTAGTATTTGGGGGGACGGCACTGAAGCTTTCTTT. Translated: CASSIWGDGTEAFF.

This chain connects TRBV6-2 or TRBV6-3 to TRBJ2-7; TRBD2 agrees at 14 bases. The CDR3 runs 22 residues. Trimming at V came to 0 bases and at J to 0 bases, leaving 16 bases not matched to a gene. Per the germline V gene, CDR1 is MNHEY and CDR2 is SVGEGT. CDR3 amino acids: CASSYSMFPGTSGSGRSYEQYF. The CDR3 DNA sequence: TGTGCCAGCAGTTACTCGATGTTCCCCGGGACTAGCGGGAGCGGACGCTCCTACGAGCAGTACTTC.

Worth noting for this clonotype: A much more abundant neighbour one base away suggests this may be a read error. This rearrangement joins TRBV20-1 to TRBJ2-3; 7 bases map to TRBD2. This CDR3 spans 15 amino acids. Germline V gene lookup returns CDR1 DFQATT and CDR2 SNEGSKA (reference sequence). With V trimmed by 1 base and J by 0 bases, 4 bases remained unmatched. CDR3 protein: CSARGGGSSTDTQYF. The DNA of the CDR3 is TGCAGTGCTAGAGGTGGCGGGAGTAGCACAGATACGCAGTATTTT.

This clonotype was seen at least ten times. The chain has TRBV30 and TRBJ2-5; D is undetermined. V was cut by 2 bases and J by 0 bases, with 13 bases left in between. The CDR3 contains 15 residues. Germline V gene lookup returns CDR1 GTSNPN and CDR2 SVGIG (reference sequence). CDR3 sequence reads: CAWSPVLTYQETQYF. The CDR3 bases are TGTGCCTGGAGTCCTGTTTTGACGTACCAAGAGACCCAGTACTTC.

V and J are TRBV10-3 and TRBJ1-2; no reliable D call. This CDR3 region has 17 residues. V lost 0 bases and J 7 bases, leaving 21 bases between the germline ends. The germline V gene encodes CDR1 ENHRY and CDR2 SYGVKD. CDR3 nucleotide sequence: TGTGCCATCAGTGAGTCGTGGGAAGAGATCGATCGTGGTGGCTACACCTTC. Protein: CAISESWEEIDRGGYTF.

This clonotype was observed many times. The V call is TRBV7-8, the J call TRBJ2-1; TRBD2 aligns across 11 bases. The CDR3 spans 17 residues. The germline V gene encodes CDR1 SGHVS and CDR2 FQNEAQ. After removal of 1 base from V and 5 bases from J, the junction contained 7 bases not matched to a gene. The CDR3 loop reads CASSLVTSGSQHNEQFF. The CDR3 DNA reads TGTGCCAGCAGCTTAGTCACTAGCGGGAGTCAGCACAATGAGCAGTTCTTC.

This clonotype has ten or more counts. This chain links TRBV28 with TRBJ1-1, with a weak D call TRBD1 (5 bases). V lost 8 bases, J lost 1 base, and 20 bases lay in between. This CDR3 is built from 16 residues. Germline assignment: CDR1 MDHEN and CDR2 SYDVKM. CDR3 DNA: TGTGCCAGCGATTACAAATGGAGGGGTAAGAACACTGAAGCTTTCTTT. The encoded protein is CASDYKWRGKNTEAFF.

This clonotype was recorded many times. The V call is TRBV20-1, the J call TRBJ1-1; D may be TRBD1 (5 bases). The CDR3 loop spans 14 amino acids. Trimming left V 2 bases short and J 1 base short, with 11 bases between. CDR1 is DFQATT and CDR2 is SNEGSKA in the germline V gene (reference sequence). The CDR3 nucleotides read TGCAGTGCTAGAACCCCAGGGAGGAACACTGAAGCTTTCTTT. Its translation is CSARTPGRNTEAFF.

This clonotype was seen ten or more times. This chain joins TRBV30 and TRBJ1-2, with a tentative D call TRBD1 (6 bases). The CDR3 runs 17 residues. Germline values: CDR1 GTSNPN, CDR2 SVGIG (reference sequence). V was cut by 3 bases and J by 3 bases, with 23 bases left in between. CDR3 in amino acids: CAWREPGGGWVDYGYTF. The CDR3 DNA reads TGTGCCTGGAGAGAACCTGGGGGGGGCTGGGTGGACTATGGCTACACCTTC.

This clonotype was counted between two and nine times. One junction end does not reproduce the germline sequence, and a read error may be involved. The J gene is TRBJ2-1, the V gene TRBV27; 7 bases align to TRBD2. The V gene's germline CDR1 is MNHEY and CDR2 SMNVEV (reference sequence). The CDR3 covers 15 residues. The CDR3 sequence: CASSRSGRSYNEQSF. The CDR3 DNA is TGTGCCAGCAGTCGTTCCGGGAGGTCCTACAATGAGCAGTCCTTC.